One sample yielded the 6 T cell receptor beta chains listed below, sequenced in a study of identical twins. A single record per CDR3 protein comes from TCRdb applying MiXCR to the 5' RACE reads. The sample lists 1,800,000 or so distinct CDR3 sequences; more than 30% were seen once. Material for sequencing was cord blood. The source of these receptors is a newborn girl in good health.

The CDR3 sequence: CAISEGAKAFF. Here the CDR3 DNA reads TGTGCCATCAGTGAGGGGGCTAAAGCTTTCTTT. The rearrangement joins TRBV10-3 to TRBJ1-1; maybe TRBD1 (5 bases). V was shortened by 2 bases and J by 9 bases, with 7 bases between the two germline ends. The germline CDR1 and CDR2 sequences are ENHRY and SYGVKD. There are 11 residues in the CDR3.

This clonotype was counted only a few times. The V and J genes are TRBV7-8 and TRBJ1-5, with D perhaps matching TRBD1 (6 bases). Germline V CDR1 and CDR2: SGHVS, FQNEAQ. This CDR3 is built from 16 residues. Trimming shortened V by 3 bases and J by 2 bases, and 14 bases separated the two germline ends. CDR3 sequence (DNA): TGTGCCAGCAGCTTTTCACAGGGTCGAGGCAATCAGCCCCAGCATTTT. Its protein is CASSFSQGRGNQPQHF.

This clonotype was seen a handful of times. V gene TRBV12-3 or TRBV12-4 combines with J gene TRBJ2-1; D is possibly TRBD2 (5 bases). This CDR3 is built from 17 residues. Deletions cut 6 bases from V and 3 bases from J, with 21 bases between. The CDR3 sequence: CASSSHQWESIYNEQFF. CDR3 nucleotide sequence: TGTGCCAGCAGCTCCCACCAGTGGGAGTCAATCTACAATGAGCAGTTCTTC.

V is TRBV19 and J is TRBJ1-5; TRBD1 aligns across 10 bases. The CDR3 has 17 residues. Unmatched junction bases numbered 14, after V lost 8 bases and J lost 4 bases. Germline V CDR1 and CDR2: LNHDA, SQIVND (reference sequence). The CDR3 DNA sequence: TGTGCCAGTCGCACGATAACCGGACAGGGGGGTAATCAGCCCCAGCATTTT. As protein: CASRTITGQGGNQPQHF.

As to this clonotype: One end of the junction fails to match germline, which may point to a read error. V usage is TRBV4-1 and J usage is TRBJ2-1, with a tentative D call TRBD2 (6 bases). The V gene's germline CDR1 is MGHRA and CDR2 YSYEKL. The CDR3 totals 14 residues. CDR3 region: CASSQPTSLNGQFF. For the CDR3, the DNA is TGCGCCAGCAGCCAGCCAACTAGCTTAAATGGGCAGTTCTTC.

This chain links TRBV7-9 with TRBJ2-7; possible D gene TRBD2, 5 bases. This CDR3 is 16 amino acids long. Germline V gives CDR1 SEHNR, CDR2 FQNEAQ (reference sequence). V dropped 3 bases and J dropped 4 bases, with 19 bases sitting between them. The CDR3 nucleotides are TGTGCCAGCAGCTTGGTCGCGATCGGGGAGAATTACGAGCAGTACTTC. Translating gives CASSLVAIGENYEQYF.